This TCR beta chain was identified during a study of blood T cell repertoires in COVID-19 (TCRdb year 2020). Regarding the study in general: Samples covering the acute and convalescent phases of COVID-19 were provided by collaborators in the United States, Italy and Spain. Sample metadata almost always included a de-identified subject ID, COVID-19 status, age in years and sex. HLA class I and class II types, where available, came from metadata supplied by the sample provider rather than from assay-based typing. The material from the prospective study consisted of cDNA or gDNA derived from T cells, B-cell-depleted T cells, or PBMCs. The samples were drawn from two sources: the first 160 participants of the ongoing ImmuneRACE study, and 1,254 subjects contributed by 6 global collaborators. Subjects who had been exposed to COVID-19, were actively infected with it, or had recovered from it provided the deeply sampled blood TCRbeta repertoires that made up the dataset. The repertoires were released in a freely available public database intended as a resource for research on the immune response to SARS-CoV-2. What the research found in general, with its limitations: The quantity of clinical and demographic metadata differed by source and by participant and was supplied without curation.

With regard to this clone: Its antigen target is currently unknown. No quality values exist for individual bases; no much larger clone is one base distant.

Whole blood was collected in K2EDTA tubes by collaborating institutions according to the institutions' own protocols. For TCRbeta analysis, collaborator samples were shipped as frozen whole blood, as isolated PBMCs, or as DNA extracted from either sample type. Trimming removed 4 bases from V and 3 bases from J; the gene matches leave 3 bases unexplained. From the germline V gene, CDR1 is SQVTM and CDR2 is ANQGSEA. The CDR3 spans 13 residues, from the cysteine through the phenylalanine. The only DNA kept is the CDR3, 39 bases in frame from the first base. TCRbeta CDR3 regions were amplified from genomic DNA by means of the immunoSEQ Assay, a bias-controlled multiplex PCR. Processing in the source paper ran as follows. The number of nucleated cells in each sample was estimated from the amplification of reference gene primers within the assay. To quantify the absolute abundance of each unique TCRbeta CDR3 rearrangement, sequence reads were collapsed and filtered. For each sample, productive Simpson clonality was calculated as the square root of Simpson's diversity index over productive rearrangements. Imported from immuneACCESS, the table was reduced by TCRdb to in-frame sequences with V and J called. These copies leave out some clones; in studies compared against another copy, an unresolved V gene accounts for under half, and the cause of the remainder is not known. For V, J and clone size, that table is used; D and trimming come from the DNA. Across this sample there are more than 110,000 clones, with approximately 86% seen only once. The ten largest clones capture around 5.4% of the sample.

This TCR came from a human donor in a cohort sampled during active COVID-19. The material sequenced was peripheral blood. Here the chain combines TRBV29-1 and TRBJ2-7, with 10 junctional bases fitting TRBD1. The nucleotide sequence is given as TGCAGCGTTGGACAGGGGGCTGTCTACGAGCAGTACTTC. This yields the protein CSVGQGAVYEQYF.